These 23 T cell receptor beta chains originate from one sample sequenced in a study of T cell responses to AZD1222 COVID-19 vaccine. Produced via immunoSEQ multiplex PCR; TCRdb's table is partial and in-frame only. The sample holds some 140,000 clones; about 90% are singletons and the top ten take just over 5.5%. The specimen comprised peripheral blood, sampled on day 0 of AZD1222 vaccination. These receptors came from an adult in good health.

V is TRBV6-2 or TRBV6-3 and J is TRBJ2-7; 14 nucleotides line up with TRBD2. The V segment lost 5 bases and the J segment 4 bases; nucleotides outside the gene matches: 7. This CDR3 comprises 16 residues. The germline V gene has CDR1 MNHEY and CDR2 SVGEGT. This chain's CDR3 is CASSQGLAGARYEQYF. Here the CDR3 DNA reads TGTGCCAGCAGTCAGGGACTAGCGGGAGCTAGATACGAGCAGTACTTC.

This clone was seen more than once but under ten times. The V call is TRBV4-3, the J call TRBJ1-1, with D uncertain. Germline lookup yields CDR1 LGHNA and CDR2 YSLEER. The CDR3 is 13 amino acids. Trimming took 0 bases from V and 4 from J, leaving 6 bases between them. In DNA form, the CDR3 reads TGCGCCAGCAGCCAAGACGGGTCCACTGAAGCTTTCTTT. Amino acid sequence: CASSQDGSTEAFF.

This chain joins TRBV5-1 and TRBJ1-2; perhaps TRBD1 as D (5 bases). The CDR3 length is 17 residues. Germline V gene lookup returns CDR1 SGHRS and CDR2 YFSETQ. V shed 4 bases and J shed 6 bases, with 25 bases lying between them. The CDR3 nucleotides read TGCGCCAGCAGCACAAGACAGATTCCCTCCGGCTCCGATGGCTACACCTTC. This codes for CASSTRQIPSGSDGYTF. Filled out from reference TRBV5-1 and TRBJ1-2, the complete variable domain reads KAGVTQTPRYLIKTRGQQVTLSCSPISGHRSVSWYQQTPGQGLQFLFEYFSETQRNKGNFPGRFSGRQFSNSRSEMNVSTLELGDSALYLCASSTRQIPSGSDGYTFGSGTRLTVV.

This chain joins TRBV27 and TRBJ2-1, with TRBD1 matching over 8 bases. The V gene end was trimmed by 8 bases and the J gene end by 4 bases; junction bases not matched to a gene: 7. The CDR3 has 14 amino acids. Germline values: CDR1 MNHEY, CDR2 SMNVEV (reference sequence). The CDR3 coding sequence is TGTGCCAGCGCCCGACAGGGGCCGTACAATGAGCAGTTCTTC. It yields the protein CASARQGPYNEQFF.

CDR3 region: CASISFTDTQYF. DNA for the CDR3: TGTGCCAGCATCAGCTTCACAGATACGCAGTATTTT. The rearrangement uses TRBV5-8 and TRBJ2-3; D not resolved. Trimming stripped 6 bases from V and 2 bases from J, with 7 bases between. Germline assignment: CDR1 SGHTS and CDR2 YDEGEE. CDR3 size: 12 residues.

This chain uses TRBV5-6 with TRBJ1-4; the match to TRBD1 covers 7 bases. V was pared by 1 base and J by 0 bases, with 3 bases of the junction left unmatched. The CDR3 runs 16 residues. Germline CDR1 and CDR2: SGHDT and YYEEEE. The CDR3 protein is CASSLTGQATNEKLFF. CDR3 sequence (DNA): TGTGCCAGCAGCTTGACCGGACAGGCAACTAATGAAAAACTGTTTTTT.

The CDR3 here is CATSLAGVSGELFF. The CDR3, as DNA: TGCGCCACCTCTCTGGCGGGAGTATCCGGGGAGCTGTTTTTT. The V gene is TRBV5-1, the J gene TRBJ2-2, with TRBD2 identical over 7 bases. V lost 9 bases, J lost 6 bases, and 11 bases stayed unmatched. The germline gives CDR1 SGHRS, CDR2 YFSETQ. The CDR3 runs to 14 residues.

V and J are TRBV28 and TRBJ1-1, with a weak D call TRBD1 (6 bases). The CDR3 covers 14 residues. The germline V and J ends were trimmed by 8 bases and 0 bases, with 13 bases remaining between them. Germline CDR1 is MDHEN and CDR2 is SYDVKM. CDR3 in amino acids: CASHWTVMNTEAFF. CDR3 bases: TGTGCCAGCCACTGGACAGTCATGAACACTGAAGCTTTCTTT.

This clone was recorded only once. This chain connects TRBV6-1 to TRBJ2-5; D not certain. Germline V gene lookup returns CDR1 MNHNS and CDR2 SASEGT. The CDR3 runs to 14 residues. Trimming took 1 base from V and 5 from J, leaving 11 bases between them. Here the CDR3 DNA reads TGTGCCAGCAGTGAAGGCGGTGAGAGGGAGACCCAGTACTTC. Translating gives CASSEGGERETQYF.

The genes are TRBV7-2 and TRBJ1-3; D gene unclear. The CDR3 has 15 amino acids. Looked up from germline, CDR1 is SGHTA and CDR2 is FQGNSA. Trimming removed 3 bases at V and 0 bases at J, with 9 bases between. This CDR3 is CASSLWTVSGNTIYF. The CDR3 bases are TGTGCCAGCAGCTTGTGGACGGTCTCTGGAAACACCATATATTTT.

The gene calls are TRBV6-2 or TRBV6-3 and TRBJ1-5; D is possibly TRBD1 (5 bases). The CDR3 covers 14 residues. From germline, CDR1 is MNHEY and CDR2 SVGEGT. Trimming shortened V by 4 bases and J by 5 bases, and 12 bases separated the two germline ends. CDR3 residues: CASSWQGTDQPQHF. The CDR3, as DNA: TGTGCCAGCAGTTGGCAGGGCACGGATCAGCCCCAGCATTTT.

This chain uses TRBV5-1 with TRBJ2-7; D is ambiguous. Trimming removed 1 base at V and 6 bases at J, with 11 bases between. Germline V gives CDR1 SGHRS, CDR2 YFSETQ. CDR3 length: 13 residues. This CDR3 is CASSLRTTGEQYF. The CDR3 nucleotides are TGCGCCAGCAGCTTGAGGACCACGGGCGAGCAGTACTTC.

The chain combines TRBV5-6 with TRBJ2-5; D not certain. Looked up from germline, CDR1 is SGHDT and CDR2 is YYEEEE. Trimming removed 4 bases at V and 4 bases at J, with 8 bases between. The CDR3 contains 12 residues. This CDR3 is CASSPKRETQYF. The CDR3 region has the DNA TGTGCCAGCAGCCCGAAGCGAGAGACCCAGTACTTC.

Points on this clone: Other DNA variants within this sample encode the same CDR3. CDR3 amino acids: CASRGGQNQPQHF. CDR3 bases: TGTGCCAGCAGGGGGGGCCAGAATCAGCCCCAGCATTTT. The chain couples TRBV2 to TRBJ1-5; D may be TRBD1 (6 bases). V lost 6 bases and J lost 4, with 10 bases in between. This CDR3 has 13 residues. Germline V CDR1 and CDR2: SNHLY, FYNNEI.

The chain's CDR3 is CASSQEGTSEGEQYF. The DNA for the CDR3 is TGCGCCAGCAGCCAAGAGGGGACTAGCGAGGGGGAGCAGTACTTC. The V gene is TRBV4-1, the J gene TRBJ2-7, with TRBD2 matching 10 bases. Germline CDR1 is MGHRA and CDR2 is YSYEKL. The length of the CDR3 is 15 residues. The J segment lost 7 bases and the V segment lost 0 bases, leaving 6 bases of the junction unmatched.

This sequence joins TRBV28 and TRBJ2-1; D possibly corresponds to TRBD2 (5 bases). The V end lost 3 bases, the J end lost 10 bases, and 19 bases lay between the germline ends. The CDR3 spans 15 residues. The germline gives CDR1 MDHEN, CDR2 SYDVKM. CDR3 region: CASSFYRQRDGEQFF. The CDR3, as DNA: TGTGCCAGCAGTTTTTATAGACAACGGGATGGGGAGCAGTTCTTC.

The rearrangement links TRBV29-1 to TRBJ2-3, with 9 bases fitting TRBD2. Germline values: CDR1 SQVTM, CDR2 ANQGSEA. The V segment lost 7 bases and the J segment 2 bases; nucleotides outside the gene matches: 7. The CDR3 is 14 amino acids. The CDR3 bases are TGCAGCGCCCGGCTAGCGGGGCTCACAGATACGCAGTATTTT. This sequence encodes CSARLAGLTDTQYF.

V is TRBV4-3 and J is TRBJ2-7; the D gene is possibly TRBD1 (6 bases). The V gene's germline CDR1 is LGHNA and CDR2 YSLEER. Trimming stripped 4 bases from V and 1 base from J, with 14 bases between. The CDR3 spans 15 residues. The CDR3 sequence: CASSRFLGTSYEQYF. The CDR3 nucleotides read TGCGCCAGCAGCCGTTTCCTTGGGACATCCTACGAGCAGTACTTC.

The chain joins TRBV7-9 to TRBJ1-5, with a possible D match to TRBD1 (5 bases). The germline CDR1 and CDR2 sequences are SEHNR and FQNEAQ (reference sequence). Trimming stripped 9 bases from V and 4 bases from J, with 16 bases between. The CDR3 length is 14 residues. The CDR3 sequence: CASNQGGPNQPQHF. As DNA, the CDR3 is TGTGCCAGTAACCAGGGAGGCCCTAATCAGCCCCAGCATTTT.

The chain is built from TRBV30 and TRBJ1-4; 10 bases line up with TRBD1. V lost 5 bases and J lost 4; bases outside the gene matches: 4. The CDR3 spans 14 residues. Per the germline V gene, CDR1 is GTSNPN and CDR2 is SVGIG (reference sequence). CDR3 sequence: CAWGTGADNEKLFF. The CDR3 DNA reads TGTGCCTGGGGGACAGGGGCGGATAATGAAAAACTGTTTTTT.

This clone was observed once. CDR3 in amino acids: CASSPLSSAGFTDTQYF. DNA of the CDR3: TGTGCCAGCAGTCCGCTCTCATCAGCGGGATTCACAGATACGCAGTATTTT. The chain couples TRBV27 to TRBJ2-3; 7 bases line up with TRBD2. The CDR3 runs 17 residues. CDR1 MNHEY and CDR2 SMNVEV come from the germline V gene (reference sequence). V shed 5 bases, J shed 2 bases, and the junction held 13 bases outside the gene matches.

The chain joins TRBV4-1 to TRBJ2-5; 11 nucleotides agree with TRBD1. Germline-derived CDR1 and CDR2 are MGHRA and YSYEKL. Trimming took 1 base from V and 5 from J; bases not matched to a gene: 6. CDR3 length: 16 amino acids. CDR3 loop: CASSQGGTGGLETQYF. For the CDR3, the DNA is TGCGCCAGCAGCCAAGGGGGGACAGGGGGGTTGGAGACCCAGTACTTC.

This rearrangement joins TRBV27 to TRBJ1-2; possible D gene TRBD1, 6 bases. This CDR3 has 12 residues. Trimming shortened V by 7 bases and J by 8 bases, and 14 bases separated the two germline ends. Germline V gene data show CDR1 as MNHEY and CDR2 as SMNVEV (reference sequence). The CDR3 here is CASISKTGGYTF. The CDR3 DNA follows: TGTGCCAGCATTTCTAAGACAGGAGGCTACACCTTC.